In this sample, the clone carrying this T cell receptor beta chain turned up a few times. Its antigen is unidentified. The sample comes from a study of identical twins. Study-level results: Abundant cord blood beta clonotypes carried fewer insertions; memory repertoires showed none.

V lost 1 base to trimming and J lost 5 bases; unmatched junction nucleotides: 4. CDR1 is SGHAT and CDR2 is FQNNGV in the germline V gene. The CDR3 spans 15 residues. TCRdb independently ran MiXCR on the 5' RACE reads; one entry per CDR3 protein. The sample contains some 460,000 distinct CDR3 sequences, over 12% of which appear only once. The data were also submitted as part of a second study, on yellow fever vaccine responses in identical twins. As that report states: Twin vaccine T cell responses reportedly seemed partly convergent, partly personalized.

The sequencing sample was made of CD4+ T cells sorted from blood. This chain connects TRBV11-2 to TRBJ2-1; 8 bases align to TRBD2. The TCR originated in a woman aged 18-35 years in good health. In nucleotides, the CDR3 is TGTGCCAGCAGCTTAGCGGGAGGGCCAAACAATGAGCAGTTCTTC. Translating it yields CASSLAGGPNNEQFF.